The TCR beta chain under discussion was sequenced for a study of T cells in Graves' hyperthyroidism and ophthalmopathy. The trim removed 4 bases at V and 4 bases at J, leaving 7 bases unmatched. The CDR3 spans 16 residues. TCR beta CDR3 regions were amplified from RNA transcripts. First-round RT-PCR targeting the TCR CDR3 was performed with the HTBI primer set. TCRdb ran MiXCR on the multiplex PCR reads and lists one entry per CDR3 protein. Of 600,000 or so distinct CDR3 sequences in the sample, more than 45% are singletons; the top ten hold roughly 8.2%. The chain has TRBV12-3 or TRBV12-4 and TRBJ1-3; TRBD1 aligns across 10 bases. This receptor was identified in a woman aged 18 to 35 with Graves' hyperthyroidism. Sequenced material: peripheral blood or thyroid tissue (not recorded which). The CDR3 region is CASSWRDRGAGNTIYF. DNA for the CDR3: TGTGCCAGCAGTTGGAGGGACAGGGGAGCAGGAAACACCATATATTTT.